This is a list of T cell receptor beta chains from one sample in a study of blood T cell repertoires in COVID-19. Repertoires were generated with immunoSEQ multiplex PCR, while TCRdb's copy carries only in-frame clones and drops some. In the table there are around 270,000 clones, around 84% of which are singletons. The sequenced sample was peripheral blood. These receptors were collected from a man in his sixties with acute or convalescent COVID-19. Each CDR3 is given with its conserved first and last residue. D genes are given only for firm matches. Only part of the rows carry a size: once, few, many, or a class if the clone is expanded.

v_gene	abundance	j_gene	d_gene	CDR3nt	CDR3aa
TRBV3-1/TRBV3-2	few	TRBJ2-1	NA	TGTGCCAGCAGCCAAGGGGCAGGGCCTTCGAATGAGCAGTTCTTC	CASSQGAGPSNEQFF
TRBV3-1/TRBV3-2	once	TRBJ1-2	NA	TGTGCCAGCAGCCAAGATGGAGTTTGGTATGGCTACACCTTC	CASSQDGVWYGYTF
TRBV4-2	NA	TRBJ1-2	TRBD1	TGTGCCAGCAGCCAACCAGACAGGGACGATGGCTACACCTTC	CASSQPDRDDGYTF
TRBV5-4	once	TRBJ2-2	TRBD1	TGTGCCAGCAGCTTGAGTTACAGGGGGCGGGTCGGGGAGCTGTTTTTT	CASSLSYRGRVGELFF
TRBV2	NA	TRBJ2-5	TRBD1	TGTGCCAGCACACGGGACAGCGCGACCCAAGAGACCCAGTACTTC	CASTRDSATQETQYF
TRBV29-1	NA	TRBJ1-2	NA	TGCAGCGTCATGGACAGCTATGGCTACACCTTC	CSVMDSYGYTF
TRBV6-2/TRBV6-3	NA	TRBJ2-5	NA	TGTGCCAGCAGTTACTGGGCTGGCCAAGAGACCCAGTACTTC	CASSYWAGQETQYF
TRBV28	NA	TRBJ1-2	NA	TGTGCCATCCGACCCGACAGCTATGGCTACACCTTC	CAIRPDSYGYTF
TRBV6-6	once	TRBJ1-4	NA	TGTGCCACCCGGGACACAGCAACTAATGAAAAACTGTTTTTT	CATRDTATNEKLFF
TRBV5-5	NA	TRBJ2-3	NA	TGTGCCAGCAGCTTCGCGGAGAGCACAGATACGCAGTATTTT	CASSFAESTDTQYF
TRBV27	NA	TRBJ1-5	NA	TGTGCCAGCAGTTTAAAGGGGAATAGCAATCAGCCCCAGCATTTT	CASSLKGNSNQPQHF
TRBV6-2/TRBV6-3	NA	TRBJ1-5	NA	TGTGCCAGCAGCGCCCCGCACGAGGGCAAGCAGCCCCAGCATTTT	CASSAPHEGKQPQHF
TRBV21-1	once	TRBJ2-3	NA	TGTGCCAGCACCTACCCGGGACTAGCGGGGGGGCGGACAGATACGCAGTATTTT	CASTYPGLAGGRTDTQYF
TRBV18	NA	TRBJ2-2	NA	TGTGCCAGCTCACCACCGCCTCTAAAAACCGGGGAGCTGTTTTTT	CASSPPPLKTGELFF
TRBV3-1/TRBV3-2	NA	TRBJ2-7	NA	TGTGCCAGCAGCTTACGCGGTTCCTACGAGCAGTACTTC	CASSLRGSYEQYF
TRBV28	once	TRBJ2-2	TRBD2	TGTGCCAGCCGTGGGACTAGCGGGAACACCGGGGAGCTGTTTTTT	CASRGTSGNTGELFF
TRBV19	NA	TRBJ2-3	NA	TGTGCCAGTACGGGAACTACAACAGATACGCAGTATTTT	CASTGTTTDTQYF
TRBV29-1	NA	TRBJ2-7	TRBD2	TGCAGCGTTAGCAGCGGGACCGAGTACGAGCAGTACTTC	CSVSSGTEYEQYF
TRBV5-1	NA	TRBJ2-3	TRBD2	TGCGCCAGCAGCTTTGCGGGAGGATGGGGGTCAGATACGCAGTATTTT	CASSFAGGWGSDTQYF
TRBV7-3	NA	TRBJ1-3	NA	TGTGCCAGCAGCTTAGGCGGTTCGAACACCATATATTTT	CASSLGGSNTIYF
TRBV15	NA	TRBJ2-7	NA	TGTGCCACCAGCAGAGGAGAAGTCTTACGTTCCGAGCAGTACTTC	CATSRGEVLRSEQYF
TRBV7-8	NA	TRBJ1-1	NA	TGTGCCAGCAGCGGGGACATTCACACTGAAGCTTTCTTT	CASSGDIHTEAFF
TRBV19	NA	TRBJ2-7	TRBD2	TGTGCCAGTAGTATGTGGGGGGGCTCCTACGAGCAGTACTTC	CASSMWGGSYEQYF
TRBV20-1	NA	TRBJ2-1	NA	TGCAGTGCTAGTGATCCGACAGCCAACAATGAGCAGTTCTTC	CSASDPTANNEQFF